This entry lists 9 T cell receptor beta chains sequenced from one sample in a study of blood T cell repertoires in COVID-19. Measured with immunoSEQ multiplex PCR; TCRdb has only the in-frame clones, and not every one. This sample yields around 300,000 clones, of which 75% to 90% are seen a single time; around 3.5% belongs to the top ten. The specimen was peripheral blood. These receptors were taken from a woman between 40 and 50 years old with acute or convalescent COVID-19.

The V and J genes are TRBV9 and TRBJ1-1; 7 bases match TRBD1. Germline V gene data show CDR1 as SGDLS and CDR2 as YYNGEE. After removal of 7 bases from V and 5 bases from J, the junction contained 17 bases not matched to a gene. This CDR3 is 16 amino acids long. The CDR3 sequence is CASAPPDRVKRTEAFF. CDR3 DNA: TGTGCCAGCGCCCCCCCCGACAGGGTCAAAAGGACTGAAGCTTTCTTT.

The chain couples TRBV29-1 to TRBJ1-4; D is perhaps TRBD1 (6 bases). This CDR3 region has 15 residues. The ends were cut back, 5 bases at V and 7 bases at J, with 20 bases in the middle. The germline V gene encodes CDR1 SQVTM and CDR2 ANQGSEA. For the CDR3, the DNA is TGCAGCGTTCGGATGGGTAGTGTGGGGGCTGAAAAACTGTTTTTT. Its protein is CSVRMGSVGAEKLFF. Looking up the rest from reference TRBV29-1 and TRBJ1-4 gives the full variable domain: SAVISQKPSRDICQRGTSLTIQCQVDSQVTMMFWYRQQPGQSLTLIATANQGSEATYESGFVIDKFPISRPNLTFSTLTVSNMSPEDSSIYLCSVRMGSVGAEKLFFGSGTQLSVL.

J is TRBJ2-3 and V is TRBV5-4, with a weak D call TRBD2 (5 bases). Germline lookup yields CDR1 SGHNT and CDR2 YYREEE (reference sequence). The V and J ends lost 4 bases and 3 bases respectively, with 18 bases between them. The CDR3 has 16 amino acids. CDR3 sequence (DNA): TGTGCCAGCAGCCTAGAGAGGGTGGTGGGGACAGATACGCAGTATTTT. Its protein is CASSLERVVGTDTQYF.

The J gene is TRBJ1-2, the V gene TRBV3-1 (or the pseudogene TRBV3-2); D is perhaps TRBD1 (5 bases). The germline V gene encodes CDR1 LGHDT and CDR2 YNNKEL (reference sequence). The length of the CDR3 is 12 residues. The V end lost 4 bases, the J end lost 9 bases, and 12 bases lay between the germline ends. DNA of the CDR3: TGTGCCAGCAGCCTCCGACAGAGAAGCTACACCTTC. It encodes CASSLRQRSYTF.

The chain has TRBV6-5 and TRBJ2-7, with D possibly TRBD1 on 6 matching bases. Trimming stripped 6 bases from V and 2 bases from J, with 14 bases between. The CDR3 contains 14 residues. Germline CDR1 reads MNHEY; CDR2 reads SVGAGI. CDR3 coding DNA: TGTGCCAGCAGCCTATATACAGGGACCTACGAGCAGTACGTC. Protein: CASSLYTGTYEQYV.

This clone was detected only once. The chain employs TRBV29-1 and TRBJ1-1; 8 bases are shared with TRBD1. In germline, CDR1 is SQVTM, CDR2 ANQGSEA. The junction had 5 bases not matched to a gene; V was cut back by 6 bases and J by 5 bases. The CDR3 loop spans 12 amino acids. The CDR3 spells CSVNRGRTEAFF. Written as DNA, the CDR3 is TGCAGCGTGAACAGGGGGAGGACTGAAGCTTTCTTT. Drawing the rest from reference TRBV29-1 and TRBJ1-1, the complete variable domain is SAVISQKPSRDICQRGTSLTIQCQVDSQVTMMFWYRQQPGQSLTLIATANQGSEATYESGFVIDKFPISRPNLTFSTLTVSNMSPEDSSIYLCSVNRGRTEAFFGQGTRLTVV.

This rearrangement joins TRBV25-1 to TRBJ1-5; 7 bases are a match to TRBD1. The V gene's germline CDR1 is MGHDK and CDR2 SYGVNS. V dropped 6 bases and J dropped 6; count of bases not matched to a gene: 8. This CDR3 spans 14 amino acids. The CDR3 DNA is TGTGCCAGCAGCCCCATTGGGACAGCTCAGCCCCAGCATTTT. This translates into CASSPIGTAQPQHF.

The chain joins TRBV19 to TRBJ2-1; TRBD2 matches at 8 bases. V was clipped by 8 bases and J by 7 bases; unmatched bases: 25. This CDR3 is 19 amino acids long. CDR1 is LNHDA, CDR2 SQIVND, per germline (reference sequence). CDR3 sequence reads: CASRKRSGGFSMGGNEQFF. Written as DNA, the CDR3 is TGTGCCAGTCGAAAGCGGAGCGGGGGTTTTTCTATGGGTGGAAATGAGCAGTTCTTC.

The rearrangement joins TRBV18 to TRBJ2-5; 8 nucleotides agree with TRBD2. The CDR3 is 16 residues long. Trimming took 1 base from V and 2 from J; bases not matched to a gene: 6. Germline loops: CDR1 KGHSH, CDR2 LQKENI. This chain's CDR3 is CASSPRSGGSQETQYF. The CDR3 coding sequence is TGTGCCAGCTCACCACGGAGCGGGGGCTCTCAAGAGACCCAGTACTTC.